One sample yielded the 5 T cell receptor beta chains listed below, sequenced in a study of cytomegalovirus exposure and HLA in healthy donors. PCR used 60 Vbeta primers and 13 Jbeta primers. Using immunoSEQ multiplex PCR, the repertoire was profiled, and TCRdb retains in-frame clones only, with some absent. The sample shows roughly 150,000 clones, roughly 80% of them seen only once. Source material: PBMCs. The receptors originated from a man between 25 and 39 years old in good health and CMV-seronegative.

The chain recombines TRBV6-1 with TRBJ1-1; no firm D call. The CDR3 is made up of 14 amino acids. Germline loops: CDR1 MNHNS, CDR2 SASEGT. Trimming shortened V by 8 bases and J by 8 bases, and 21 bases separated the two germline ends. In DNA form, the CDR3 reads TGTGCCAGCGGAGAAGAGCCGAGAAGCTCGGAAGCTTTCTTT. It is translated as CASGEEPRSSEAFF.

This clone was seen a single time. The CDR3 here is CASWDRARGNEQFF. CDR3 sequence (DNA): TGTGCCAGTTGGGACAGGGCTAGGGGCAATGAGCAGTTCTTC. V is TRBV19 and J is TRBJ2-1; 9 bases fit TRBD1. There are 14 residues in the CDR3. V lost 8 bases and J lost 6; bases outside the gene matches: 8. Germline values: CDR1 LNHDA, CDR2 SQIVND (reference sequence).

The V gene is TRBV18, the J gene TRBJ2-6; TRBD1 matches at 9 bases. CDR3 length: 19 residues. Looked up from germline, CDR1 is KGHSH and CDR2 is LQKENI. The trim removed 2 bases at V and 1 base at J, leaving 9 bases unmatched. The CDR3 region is CASSPRSPGTGSGANVLTF. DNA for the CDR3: TGTGCCAGCTCACCAAGAAGTCCCGGGACAGGGTCTGGGGCCAACGTCCTGACTTTC. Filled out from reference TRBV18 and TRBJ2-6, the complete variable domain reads NAGVMQNPRHLVRRRGQEARLRCSPMKGHSHVYWYRQLPEEGLKFMVYLQKENIIDESGMPKERFSAEFPKEGPSILRIQQVVRGDSAAYFCASSPRSPGTGSGANVLTFGAGSRLTVL.

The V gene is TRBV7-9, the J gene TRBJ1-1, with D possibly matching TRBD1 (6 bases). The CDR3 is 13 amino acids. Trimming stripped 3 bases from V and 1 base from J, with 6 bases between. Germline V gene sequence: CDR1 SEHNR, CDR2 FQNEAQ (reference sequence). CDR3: CASSFRGNTEAFF. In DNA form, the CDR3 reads TGTGCCAGCAGCTTCAGGGGGAACACTGAAGCTTTCTTT.

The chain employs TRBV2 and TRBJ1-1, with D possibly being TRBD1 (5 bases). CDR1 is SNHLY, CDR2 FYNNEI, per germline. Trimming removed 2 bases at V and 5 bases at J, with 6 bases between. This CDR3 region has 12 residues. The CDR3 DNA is TGTGCCAGCAGTGAACAGGGAACTGAAGCTTTCTTT. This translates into CASSEQGTEAFF.